The 26 T cell receptor beta chains below were found in one sample sequenced in a study of control samples from healthy donors and cancer patients. Sequencing was performed with immunoSEQ multiplex PCR; in TCRdb, only in-frame clones are kept and a portion is missing. The sample records over 150,000 clones, approximately 94% being singletons. Sequences were obtained from blood. The receptors originated from a woman aged 18-29 years in good health.

The chain recombines TRBV7-3 with TRBJ2-1; D is perhaps TRBD2 (5 bases). Deletions cut 1 base from V and 0 bases from J, with 10 bases between. Germline-derived CDR1 and CDR2 are SGHTA and FQGTGA. The CDR3 has 16 residues. CDR3 region: CASSLNPGGSYNEQFF. The CDR3 nucleotides are TGTGCCAGCAGCTTAAACCCAGGAGGCTCCTACAATGAGCAGTTCTTC.

This CDR3 is CASSIKREKETQYF. CDR3 bases: TGCGCCAGCAGCATCAAGCGGGAGAAAGAGACCCAGTACTTC. The gene calls are TRBV5-1 and TRBJ2-5; 8 bases map to TRBD2. CDR1 is SGHRS and CDR2 is YFSETQ in the germline V gene. The V segment lost 4 bases and the J segment 3 bases; nucleotides outside the gene matches: 5. The CDR3 is made up of 14 amino acids.

This chain uses TRBV7-2 with TRBJ1-1; 9 bases agree with TRBD1. The CDR3 consists of 14 residues. The germline CDR1 and CDR2 sequences are SGHTA and FQGNSA. The J segment lost 11 bases and the V segment lost 5 bases, leaving 12 bases of the junction unmatched. This CDR3 is CASSPQRTGTGAFF. In DNA form, the CDR3 reads TGTGCCAGCAGCCCTCAACGGACAGGGACAGGGGCTTTCTTT. The full variable domain, with the rest looked up from reference TRBV7-2 and TRBJ1-1, is GAGVSQSPSNKVTEKGKDVELRCDPISGHTALYWYRQSLGQGLEFLIYFQGNSAPDKSGLPSDRFSAERTGGSVSTLTIQRTQQEDSAVYLCASSPQRTGTGAFFGQGTRLTVV.

This clone was recorded once. V gene TRBV24-1 combines with J gene TRBJ2-2; 7 bases agree with TRBD1. From germline, CDR1 is KGHDR and CDR2 SFDVKD. This CDR3 has 17 residues. Unmatched junction bases numbered 9, after V lost 0 bases and J lost 6 bases. The CDR3 loop is CATSDLTAGTDAGELFF. The CDR3 region has the DNA TGTGCCACCAGTGATTTGACAGCCGGGACAGACGCCGGGGAGCTGTTTTTT.

This chain uses TRBV18 with TRBJ1-1; 7 bases line up with TRBD1. Per germline, CDR1 KGHSH and CDR2 LQKENI. CDR3 length: 14 amino acids. V dropped 5 bases and J dropped 1; count of bases not matched to a gene: 4. This CDR3 is CASSVTGRNTEAFF. The DNA of the CDR3 is TGTGCCAGCTCAGTGACAGGGCGGAACACTGAAGCTTTCTTT.

The chain recombines TRBV2 with TRBJ2-6, with D perhaps TRBD2 (6 bases). From germline, CDR1 is SNHLY and CDR2 FYNNEI. V was pared by 7 bases and J by 5 bases, with 9 bases between. CDR3 size: 13 residues. The CDR3 DNA follows: TGTGCCAGCACCGGGGGTCGGGCCAACGTCCTGACTTTC. Amino acid sequence: CASTGGRANVLTF.

This clone showed up just a few times. The rearrangement uses TRBV23-1 and TRBJ1-2; no reliable D call. TRBV23-1 is designated an ORF whose function remains uncertain. The length of the CDR3 is 13 residues. V was trimmed by 6 bases and J by 8 bases, leaving 16 bases between them. CDR3 protein: CASRADGRIGYTF. CDR3 coding DNA: TGCGCCAGCAGGGCTGACGGGAGGATCGGCTACACCTTC.

This chain links TRBV4-2 with TRBJ2-7; 9 positions agree with TRBD2. V lost 3 bases to trimming and J lost 3 bases; unmatched junction nucleotides: 3. Per germline, CDR1 LGHNA and CDR2 YNFKEQ. The CDR3 has 14 residues. CDR3 sequence (DNA): TGTGCCAGCAGCCAGAGCGGGGGGAGCTACGAGCAGTACTTC. Translation: CASSQSGGSYEQYF.

The genes are TRBV19 and TRBJ1-1; D possibly corresponds to TRBD1 (5 bases). The germline V gene encodes CDR1 LNHDA and CDR2 SQIVND (reference sequence). The CDR3 is 14 amino acids. CDR3: CAGTDPCSYTEAFF. As DNA, the CDR3 is TGTGCGGGGACGGACCCCTGTAGTTACACTGAAGCTTTCTTT.

This clone showed up just once. The CDR3 coding sequence is TGTGCCACCAGCAGAGTTCGGGTGAACTATGGCTACACCTTC. It specifies CATSRVRVNYGYTF. The chain employs TRBV15 and TRBJ1-2; no definite D call. The CDR3 length is 14 residues. The V end was cut by 1 base, the J end by 2 bases, with 8 bases between. Germline CDR1 reads LNHNV; CDR2 reads YYDKDF (reference sequence).

The gene calls are TRBV6-5 and TRBJ2-1; D unclear. The V gene lost 6 bases and the J gene lost 2 bases, with 14 bases spanning the gap. The CDR3 covers 15 residues. Germline V gene sequence: CDR1 MNHEY, CDR2 SVGAGI. DNA for the CDR3: TGTGCCAGCAGGCTGACGGGTCTAGCCTACAATGAGCAGTTCTTC. This translates into CASRLTGLAYNEQFF.

V and J are TRBV28 and TRBJ2-3, with 8 bases that match TRBD2. Germline CDR1 and CDR2: MDHEN and SYDVKM. CDR3 length equals 14 residues. V was clipped by 5 bases and J by 5 bases; unmatched bases: 6. CDR3: CASSPGGAVDTQYF. Written as DNA, the CDR3 is TGTGCCAGCAGTCCCGGGGGGGCGGTAGATACGCAGTATTTT.

The chain links TRBV10-2 to TRBJ1-3; D is uncertain. Germline CDR1 WSHSY, CDR2 SAAADI. V lost 0 bases and J lost 4, with 13 bases in between. The CDR3 length is 16 residues. This CDR3 reads CASSESLGGLGNTIYF. Here the CDR3 DNA reads TGCGCCAGCAGTGAGTCGCTGGGAGGACTAGGAAACACCATATATTTT.

The V call is TRBV9, the J call TRBJ2-1; the match to TRBD2 covers 8 bases. CDR1 and CDR2 from the germline V gene are SGDLS and YYNGEE. The V segment lost 3 bases and the J segment 3 bases; nucleotides outside the gene matches: 8. The CDR3 loop spans 16 amino acids. The CDR3: CASSAPGGDLYNEQFF. As DNA, the CDR3 is TGTGCCAGCAGCGCTCCCGGGGGGGACCTCTACAATGAGCAGTTCTTC.

The chain couples TRBV15 to TRBJ1-4; D is undetermined. Trimming removed 1 base from V and 5 bases from J, with 14 bases in between. The CDR3 has 16 residues. The germline V gene encodes CDR1 LNHNV and CDR2 YYDKDF (reference sequence). The CDR3 spells CATSRGGVLGNEKLFF. CDR3 DNA: TGTGCCACCAGCAGAGGAGGAGTCCTAGGGAATGAAAAACTGTTTTTT.

The rearrangement joins TRBV13 to TRBJ1-4; D unresolved. The CDR3 sequence is 13 residues long. V was clipped by 6 bases and J by 6 bases, with 11 bases between them. Germline V gene data show CDR1 as PRHDT and CDR2 as FYEKMQ (reference sequence). In DNA, the CDR3 is TGTGCCAGCAGTAGCATGGCGGATGAAAAACTGTTTTTT. This translates into CASSSMADEKLFF.

The chain uses TRBV10-3 and TRBJ1-5; D gene ambiguous. From germline, CDR1 is ENHRY and CDR2 SYGVKD. The CDR3 runs to 12 residues. Trimming pared 8 bases from V and 1 base from J, leaving 6 bases between. The CDR3 sequence: CAIGGSNQPQHF. In nucleotides, the CDR3 is TGTGCCATCGGTGGAAGCAATCAGCCCCAGCATTTT.

The chain joins TRBV3-1 (or the pseudogene TRBV3-2) to TRBJ1-1, with D unclear. Trimming stripped 3 bases from V and 5 bases from J, with 7 bases between. CDR1 and CDR2 from the germline V gene are LGHDT and YNNKEL (reference sequence). The CDR3 has 12 amino acids. In nucleotides, the CDR3 is TGTGCCAGCAGCCACCGGGGAACTGAAGCTTTCTTT. Protein sequence: CASSHRGTEAFF.

This chain connects TRBV10-3 to TRBJ2-1; maybe TRBD1 (6 bases). V was pared by 6 bases and J by 6 bases, with 12 bases between. The CDR3 is 13 amino acids. CDR1 and CDR2 from the germline V gene are ENHRY and SYGVKD. The CDR3 DNA sequence: TGTGCCATCAGGGGGGCCGATATCAATGAGCAGTTCTTC. It translates to CAIRGADINEQFF.

This rearrangement joins TRBV10-3 to TRBJ1-4; a weak D match, TRBD1 (6 bases). In germline, CDR1 is ENHRY, CDR2 SYGVKD. The CDR3 totals 15 residues. Trimming left V 0 bases short and J 5 bases short, with 10 bases between. The CDR3 coding sequence is TGTGCCATCAGTGAGTCGGTGAGGGGGAATGAAAAACTGTTTTTT. Protein: CAISESVRGNEKLFF.

The chain couples TRBV10-2 to TRBJ1-2; a weak D match, TRBD1 (6 bases). V lost 7 bases, J lost 5 bases, and 23 bases lay in between. This CDR3 region has 16 residues. Per the germline V gene, CDR1 is WSHSY and CDR2 is SAAADI. CDR3 loop: CASTLEGEELCYGYTF. Here the CDR3 DNA reads TGCGCCAGCACCCTAGAGGGGGAAGAACTCTGTTATGGCTACACCTTC.

This clone was detected only once. The chain couples TRBV5-8 to TRBJ2-1; the D gene is possibly TRBD1 (5 bases). Per germline, CDR1 SGHTS and CDR2 YDEGEE. The CDR3 runs 14 residues. The V gene lost 4 bases and the J gene lost 2 bases, with 10 bases spanning the gap. The chain's CDR3 is CASSRTGTYNEQFF. The CDR3 coding sequence is TGTGCCAGCAGCCGTACAGGTACCTACAATGAGCAGTTCTTC. The entire variable domain, with the rest obtained from reference TRBV5-8 and TRBJ2-1, is as follows: EAGVTQSPTHLIKTRGQQATLRCSPISGHTSVYWYQQALGLGLQFLLWYDEGEERNRGNFPPRFSGRQFPNYSSELNVNALELEDSALYLCASSRTGTYNEQFFGPGTRLTVL.

The chain is built from TRBV28 and TRBJ1-5; D remains unclear. Trimming removed 8 bases from V and 3 bases from J, with 8 bases in between. The CDR3 sequence is 12 residues long. The germline CDR1 and CDR2 sequences are MDHEN and SYDVKM. The CDR3 loop reads CASHNTNQPQHF. The CDR3 DNA sequence: TGTGCCAGCCACAATACCAATCAGCCCCAGCATTTT.

The chain is built from TRBV12-3 or TRBV12-4 and TRBJ2-2; D is undetermined. The ends were cut back, 6 bases at V and 5 bases at J, with 10 bases in the middle. This CDR3 has 13 amino acids. The CDR3 DNA reads TGTGCCAGCAGCCGTGGGCGGACCGGGGAGCTGTTTTTT. This sequence encodes CASSRGRTGELFF.

The rearrangement uses TRBV4-3 and TRBJ1-3; D is ambiguous. The CDR3 has 14 amino acids. CDR1 is LGHNA and CDR2 is YSLEER in the germline V gene. Between the trimmed V and J ends, which lost 0 bases and 4 bases, there was a span of 7 bases. The CDR3 sequence is CASSQDGGGNTIYF. The CDR3 nucleotides are TGCGCCAGCAGCCAAGATGGAGGGGGAAACACCATATATTTT.

The chain links TRBV19 to TRBJ2-7; 7 bases map to TRBD1. With 6 bases clipped from V and 3 bases from J, the junction kept 2 bases outside the gene matches. Germline V gene lookup returns CDR1 LNHDA and CDR2 SQIVND (reference sequence). This CDR3 has 12 residues. Written as DNA, the CDR3 is TGTGCCAGTAGGGGGACAGACTACGAGCAGTACTTC. This codes for CASRGTDYEQYF. The variable domain in full, completed from reference TRBV19 and TRBJ2-7, reads DGGITQSPKYLFRKEGQNVTLSCEQNLNHDAMYWYRQDPGQGLRLIYYSQIVNDFQKGDIAEGYSVSREKKESFPLTVTSAQKNPTAFYLCASRGTDYEQYFGPGTRLTVT.